This T cell receptor (beta chain) was retrieved from a study of T cells in tumors after PD-1 blockade. TCRdb's table, derived via immunoSEQ multiplex PCR, lists solely in-frame clones and lacks some. The sample lists tens of thousands of clones, around 72% occurring once. The junction had 7 bases not matched to a gene; V was cut back by 5 bases and J by 4 bases. The CDR3 length is 15 residues. Germline V lookup: CDR1 MNHEY, CDR2 SVGAGI. J is TRBJ1-2 and V is TRBV6-5; 10 nucleotides align to TRBD1. This TCR was sampled from a human donor with basal cell carcinoma. The specimen comprised PBMCs, sampled after anti-PD-1 treatment. CDR3 in amino acids: CASSPTGTGAYGYTF. CDR3 nucleotide sequence: TGTGCCAGCAGTCCTACCGGGACAGGGGCCTATGGCTACACCTTC.